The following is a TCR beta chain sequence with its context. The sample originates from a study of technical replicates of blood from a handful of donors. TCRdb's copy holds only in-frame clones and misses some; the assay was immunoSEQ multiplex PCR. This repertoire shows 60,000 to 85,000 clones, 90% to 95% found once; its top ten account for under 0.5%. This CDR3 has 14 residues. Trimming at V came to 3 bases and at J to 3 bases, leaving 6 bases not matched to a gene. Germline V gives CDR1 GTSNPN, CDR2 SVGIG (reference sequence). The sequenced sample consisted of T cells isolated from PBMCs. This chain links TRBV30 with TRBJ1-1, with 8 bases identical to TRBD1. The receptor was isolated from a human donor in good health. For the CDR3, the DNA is TGTGCCTGGAGCGCCGGGACAGGCGACACTGAAGCTTTCTTT. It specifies CAWSAGTGDTEAFF.